Each of the 12 T cell receptor beta chains below was sequenced from the same sample in a study of T cells expressing NK-cell markers. Reprocessing the 5' RACE reads, TCRdb reports a single entry for every CDR3 protein and omits DNA. The sample's table shows 550,000 to 600,000 distinct CDR3 sequences. The source material was blood T cells: a sorted CD56 or NKG2C T cell subset, CD4+ or CD8+ T cells, or bulk PBMC T cells (not recorded which). These receptors all stem from a man between 18 and 29 years old in good health.

V and J are TRBV3-1 and TRBJ2-7; TCRdb names TRBD2, which stays unverified in the absence of DNA. Germline V gives CDR1 LGHDT, CDR2 YNNKEL (reference sequence). The length of the CDR3 is 15 residues. The CDR3: CASSPWTSGPYEQYF.

The CDR3 sequence: CAGGQGSSYNEQFF. The V and J genes are TRBV10-3 and TRBJ2-1; the D call of TRBD1 rests on TCRdb alone, since no DNA is present to check it. The germline gives CDR1 ENHRY, CDR2 SYGVKD. The CDR3 loop spans 14 amino acids.

J is TRBJ2-1 and V is TRBV6-5; as DNA is missing, the TRBD1 call by TCRdb cannot be tested. CDR3 length: 14 amino acids. Germline CDR1 reads MNHEY; CDR2 reads SVGAGI. CDR3 amino acids: CASSYSQGSNEQFF.

The CDR3 sequence: CSVSRGTKETQYF. The genes are TRBV29-1 and TRBJ2-5; there is no DNA to check the TCRdb D call of TRBD1. Germline CDR1 is SQVTM and CDR2 is ANQGSEA. The CDR3 consists of 13 residues.

The chain links TRBV2 to TRBJ1-2. Per the germline V gene, CDR1 is SNHLY and CDR2 is FYNNEI. This CDR3 is built from 13 residues. CDR3 loop: CASIDGDNYGYTF. Combining the CDR3 with reference TRBV2 and TRBJ1-2 gives the whole variable domain EPEVTQTPSHQVTQMGQEVILRCVPISNHLYFYWYRQILGQKVEFLVSFYNNEISEKSEIFDDQFSVERPDGSNFTLKIRSTKLEDSAMYFCASIDGDNYGYTFGSGTRLTVV.

Here the CDR3 reads CASSLSEVHSYTF. This chain joins TRBV27 and TRBJ1-2. This CDR3 comprises 13 residues. The V gene's germline CDR1 is MNHEY and CDR2 SMNVEV (reference sequence).

This chain joins TRBV20-1 and TRBJ2-2. This CDR3 has 17 amino acids. The germline V gene has CDR1 DFQATT and CDR2 SNEGSKA (reference sequence). The CDR3 sequence: CSARDSIGRTNTGELFF.

The chain links TRBV18 to TRBJ2-1; TCRdb's D call, TRBD2, is unchecked because there is no DNA. The germline gives CDR1 KGHSH, CDR2 LQKENI. The CDR3 is made up of 19 amino acids. CDR3 in amino acids: CASSPMGTSNTFLENEQFF.

The rearrangement uses TRBV18 and TRBJ2-5; the D call from TCRdb, TRBD2, cannot be confirmed without DNA. The germline CDR1 and CDR2 sequences are KGHSH and LQKENI. The CDR3 totals 16 residues. This CDR3 is CASSPPLAGVQETQYF.

The chain recombines TRBV7-9 with TRBJ2-1. The germline CDR1 and CDR2 sequences are SEHNR and FQNEAQ (reference sequence). The CDR3 contains 15 residues. CDR3 loop: CASSSQRVGGNEQFF.

This CDR3 is CASSLAGTRNGYTF. The V call is TRBV27, the J call TRBJ1-2; the D call of TRBD1 rests on TCRdb alone, since no DNA is present to check it. The CDR3 length is 14 residues. Germline lookup yields CDR1 MNHEY and CDR2 SMNVEV (reference sequence).

The V and J genes are TRBV25-1 and TRBJ1-5. CDR1 is MGHDK, CDR2 SYGVNS, per germline. The CDR3 runs 15 residues. The CDR3 sequence is CASSESGRGNQPQHF.